The clone carrying this T cell receptor beta chain was counted many times. The record originates from a study of neurological immune-mediated disorders. Time point denoted: longitudinal time-point 1 (baseline). The unsorted libraries were generated from a total of 2 million PBMCs, which had been stored in RNAlater at -80 C. MiXCR, applied by TCRdb to the 5' RACE reads, yields one record per CDR3 protein. The sample consists of 35,000 or so distinct CDR3 sequences, 3% to 3.5% of them appearing once. V lost 0 bases and J 7 bases, leaving 11 bases between the germline ends. The CDR3 sequence is 14 residues long. Germline CDR1 is SGHRS and CDR2 is YFSETQ.

The origin of this receptor is a woman aged 60-75 years with multiple sclerosis. V is TRBV5-1 and J is TRBJ2-1; D is unresolved. Sequencing input: PBMCs. DNA for the CDR3: TGCGCCAGCAGCTTGGACTACTCAGGTAATGAGCAGTTCTTC. Protein product: CASSLDYSGNEQFF.